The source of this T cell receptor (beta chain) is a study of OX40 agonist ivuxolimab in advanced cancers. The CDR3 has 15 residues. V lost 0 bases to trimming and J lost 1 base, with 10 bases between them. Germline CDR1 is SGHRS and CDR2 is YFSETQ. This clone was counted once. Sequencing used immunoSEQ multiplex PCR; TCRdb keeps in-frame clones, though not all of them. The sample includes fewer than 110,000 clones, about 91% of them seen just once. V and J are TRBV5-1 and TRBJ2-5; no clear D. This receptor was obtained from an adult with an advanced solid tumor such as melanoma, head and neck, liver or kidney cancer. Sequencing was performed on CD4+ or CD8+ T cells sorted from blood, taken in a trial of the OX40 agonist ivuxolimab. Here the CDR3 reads CASSLVPGVQETQYF. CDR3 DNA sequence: TGCGCCAGCAGCTTGGTCCCCGGCGTCCAAGAGACCCAGTACTTC. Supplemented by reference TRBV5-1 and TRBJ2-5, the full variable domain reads KAGVTQTPRYLIKTRGQQVTLSCSPISGHRSVSWYQQTPGQGLQFLFEYFSETQRNKGNFPGRFSGRQFSNSRSEMNVSTLELGDSALYLCASSLVPGVQETQYFGPGTRLLVL.